This T cell receptor (beta chain) comes out of a study of post-analysis software for immune sequencing data. Across the whole study: Patients with relapsing-remitting, secondary progressive and progressive-relapsing multiple sclerosis courses were all represented. Study results and caveats: By F measure, strong co-clustering occurred among samples prepared in the same batch. Compared against controls, patients with multiple sclerosis displayed significantly lower normalized Chao1 diversity. Among roughly five TRBV segments more frequent in patients than controls were TRBV5-6, TRBV5-1 and TRBV20-1.

The TCR beta cDNA libraries contained unique molecular identifiers. T cells numbering about 0.85 to 10 million yielded around 500,000 cDNA molecules. TCRdb re-called the PCR reads through MiXCR, storing one row per CDR3 protein. The sample carries hundreds of thousands of distinct CDR3 sequences, about 53% recorded once. This clonotype was found a few times. Its antigen is unknown. V was cut by 2 bases and J by 1 base, with 14 bases left in between. Germline-derived CDR1 and CDR2 are DFQATT and SNEGSKA (reference sequence). This CDR3 comprises 15 residues. This receptor was identified in a girl under 18 with multiple sclerosis. Material: blood. The chain couples TRBV20-1 to TRBJ2-5; no definite D call. The CDR3 sequence: CSARSTRHSQETQYF. CDR3 DNA sequence: TGCAGTGCTAGATCTACCCGGCACAGCCAAGAGACCCAGTACTTC.